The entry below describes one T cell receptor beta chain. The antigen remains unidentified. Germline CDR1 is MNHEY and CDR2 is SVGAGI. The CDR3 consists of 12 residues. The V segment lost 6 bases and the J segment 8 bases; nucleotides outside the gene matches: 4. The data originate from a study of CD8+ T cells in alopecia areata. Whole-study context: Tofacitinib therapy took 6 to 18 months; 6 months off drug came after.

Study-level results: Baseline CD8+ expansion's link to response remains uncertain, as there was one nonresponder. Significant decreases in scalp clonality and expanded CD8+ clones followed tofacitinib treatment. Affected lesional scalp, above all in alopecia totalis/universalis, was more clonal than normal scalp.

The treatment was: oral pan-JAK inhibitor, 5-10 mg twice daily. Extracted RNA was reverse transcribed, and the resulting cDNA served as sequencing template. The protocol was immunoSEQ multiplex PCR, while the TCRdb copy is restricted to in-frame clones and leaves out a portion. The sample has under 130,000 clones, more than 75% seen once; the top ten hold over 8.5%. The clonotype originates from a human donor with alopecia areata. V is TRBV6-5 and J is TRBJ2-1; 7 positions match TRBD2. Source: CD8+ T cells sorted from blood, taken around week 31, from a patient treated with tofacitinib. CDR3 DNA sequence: TGTGCCAGCAGCCGGGGAGGGGATGAGCAGTTCTTC. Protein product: CASSRGGDEQFF.